The present TCR beta chain was sequenced within a study of post-analysis software for immune sequencing data. Study-wide results and limits: Significantly decreased normalized Chao1 diversity was recorded for multiple sclerosis patients relative to controls. TRBV5-6, TRBV5-1 and TRBV20-1 were among a handful of TRBV segments more frequent in patients than controls.

Tagging with unique molecular identifiers was a feature of the TCR beta cDNA libraries. There were roughly 0.95 to 11 million T cells, and about 540,000 cDNA molecules came from them. Each CDR3 protein is one row after TCRdb ran MiXCR on the PCR reads. The sample carries roughly 600,000 distinct CDR3 sequences, 44% recorded once. CDR1 and CDR2 (germline): ENHRY, SYGVKD. The length of the CDR3 is 13 residues. Trimming cost V 6 bases and J 9 bases, with 15 bases left between them. With regard to this clonotype: Its antigen is currently unknown.

This TCR derives from a girl aged 5-17 years with multiple sclerosis. The V call is TRBV10-3, the J call TRBJ1-5, with a weak D call TRBD1 (5 bases). Sequenced input: blood. The CDR3 bases are TGTGCCATCAGCCGCACAGGCGCCAGGCCCCAGCATTTT. Amino acids: CAISRTGARPQHF.